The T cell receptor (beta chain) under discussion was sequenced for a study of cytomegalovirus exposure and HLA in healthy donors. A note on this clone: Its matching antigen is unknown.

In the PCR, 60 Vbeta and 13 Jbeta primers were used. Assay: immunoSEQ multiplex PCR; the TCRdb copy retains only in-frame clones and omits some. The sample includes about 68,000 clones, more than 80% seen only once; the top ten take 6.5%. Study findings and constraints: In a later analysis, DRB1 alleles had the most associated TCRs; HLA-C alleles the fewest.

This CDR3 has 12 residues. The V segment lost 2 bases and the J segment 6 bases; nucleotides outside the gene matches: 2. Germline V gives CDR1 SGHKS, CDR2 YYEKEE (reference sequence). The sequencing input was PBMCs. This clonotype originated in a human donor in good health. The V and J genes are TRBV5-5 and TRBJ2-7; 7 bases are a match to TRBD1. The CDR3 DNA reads TGTGCCAGCAGCTTCCAGGGGGTCGAGCAGTACTTC. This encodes CASSFQGVEQYF.